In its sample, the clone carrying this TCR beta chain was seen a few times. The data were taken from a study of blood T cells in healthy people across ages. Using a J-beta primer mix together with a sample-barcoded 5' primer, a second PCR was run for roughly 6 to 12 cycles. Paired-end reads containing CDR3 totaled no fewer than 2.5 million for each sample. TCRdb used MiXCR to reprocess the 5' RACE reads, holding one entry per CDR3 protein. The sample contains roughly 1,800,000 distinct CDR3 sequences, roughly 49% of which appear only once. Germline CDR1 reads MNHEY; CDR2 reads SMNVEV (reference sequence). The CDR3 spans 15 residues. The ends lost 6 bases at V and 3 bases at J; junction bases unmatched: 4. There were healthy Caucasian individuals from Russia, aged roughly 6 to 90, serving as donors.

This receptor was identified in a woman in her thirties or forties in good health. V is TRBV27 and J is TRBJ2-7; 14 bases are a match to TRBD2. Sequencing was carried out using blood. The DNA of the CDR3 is TGTGCCAGCAGGGGAGGACTAGCGGGGGGCTACGAGCAGTACTTC. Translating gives CASRGGLAGGYEQYF.